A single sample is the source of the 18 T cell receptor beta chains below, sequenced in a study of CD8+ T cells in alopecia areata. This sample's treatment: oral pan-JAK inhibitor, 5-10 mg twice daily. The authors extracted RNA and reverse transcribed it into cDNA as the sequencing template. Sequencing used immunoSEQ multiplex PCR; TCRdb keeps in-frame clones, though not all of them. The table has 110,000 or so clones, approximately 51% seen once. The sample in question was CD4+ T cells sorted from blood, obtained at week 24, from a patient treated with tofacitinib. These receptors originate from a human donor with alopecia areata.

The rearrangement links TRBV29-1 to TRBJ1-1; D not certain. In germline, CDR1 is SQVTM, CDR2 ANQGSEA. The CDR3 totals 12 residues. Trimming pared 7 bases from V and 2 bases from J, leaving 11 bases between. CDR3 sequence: CSAQQTNTEAFF. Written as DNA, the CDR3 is TGCAGCGCCCAACAGACTAACACTGAAGCTTTCTTT.

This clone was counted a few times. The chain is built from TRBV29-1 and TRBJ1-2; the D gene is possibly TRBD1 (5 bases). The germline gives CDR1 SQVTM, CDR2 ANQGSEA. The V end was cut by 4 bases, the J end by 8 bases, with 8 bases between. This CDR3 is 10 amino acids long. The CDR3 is CSVGGVGYTF. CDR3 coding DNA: TGCAGCGTTGGAGGGGTCGGCTACACCTTC.

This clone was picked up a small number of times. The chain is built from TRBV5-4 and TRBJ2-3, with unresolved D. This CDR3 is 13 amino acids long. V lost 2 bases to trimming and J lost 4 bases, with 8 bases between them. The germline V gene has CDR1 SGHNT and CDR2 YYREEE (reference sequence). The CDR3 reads CASSLRGPDTQYF. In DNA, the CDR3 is TGTGCCAGCAGCTTACGAGGCCCAGATACGCAGTATTTT. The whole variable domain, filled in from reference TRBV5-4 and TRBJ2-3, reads ETGVTQSPTHLIKTRGQQVTLRCSSQSGHNTVSWYQQALGQGPQFIFQYYREEENGRGNFPPRFSGLQFPNYSSELNVNALELDDSALYLCASSLRGPDTQYFGPGTRLTVL.

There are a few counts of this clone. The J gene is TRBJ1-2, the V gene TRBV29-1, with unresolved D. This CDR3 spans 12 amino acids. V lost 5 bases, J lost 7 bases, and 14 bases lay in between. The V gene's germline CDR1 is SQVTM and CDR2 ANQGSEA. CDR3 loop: CSVWEAASGYTF. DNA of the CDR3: TGCAGCGTTTGGGAGGCTGCGAGTGGCTACACCTTC.

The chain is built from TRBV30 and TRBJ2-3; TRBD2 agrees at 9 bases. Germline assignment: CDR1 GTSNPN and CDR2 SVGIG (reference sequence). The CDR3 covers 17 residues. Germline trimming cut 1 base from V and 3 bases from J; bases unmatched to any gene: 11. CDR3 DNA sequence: TGTGCCTGGAGTGAGGGAGCGGGGGGCCCGAGTACAGATACGCAGTATTTT. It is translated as CAWSEGAGGPSTDTQYF.

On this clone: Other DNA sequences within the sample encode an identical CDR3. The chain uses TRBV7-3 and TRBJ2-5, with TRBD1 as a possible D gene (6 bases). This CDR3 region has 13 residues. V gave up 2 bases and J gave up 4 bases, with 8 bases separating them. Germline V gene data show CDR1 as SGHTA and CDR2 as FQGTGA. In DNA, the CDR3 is TGTGCCAGCAGCTTATCCAGGGGAGAGACCCAGTACTTC. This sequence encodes CASSLSRGETQYF.

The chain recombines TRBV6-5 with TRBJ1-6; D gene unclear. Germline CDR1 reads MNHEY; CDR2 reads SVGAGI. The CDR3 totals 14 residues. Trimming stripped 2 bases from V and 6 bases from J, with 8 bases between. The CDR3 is CASSYRAVNSPLHF. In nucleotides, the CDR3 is TGTGCCAGCAGTTACAGGGCAGTTAATTCACCCCTCCACTTT.

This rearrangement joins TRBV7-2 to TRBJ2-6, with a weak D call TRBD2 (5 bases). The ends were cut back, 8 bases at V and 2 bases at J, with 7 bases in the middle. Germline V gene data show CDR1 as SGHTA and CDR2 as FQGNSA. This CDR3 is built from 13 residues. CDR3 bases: TGTGCCAGCGCGCGGGCTGGGGCCAACGTCCTGACTTTC. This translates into CASARAGANVLTF.

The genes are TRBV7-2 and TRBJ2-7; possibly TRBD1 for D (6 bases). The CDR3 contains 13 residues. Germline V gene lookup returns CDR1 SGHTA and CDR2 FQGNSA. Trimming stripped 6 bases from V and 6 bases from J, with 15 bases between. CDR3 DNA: TGTGCCAGCAGTAGGGAAAACAGGGCCGAGCAGTACTTC. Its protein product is CASSRENRAEQYF.

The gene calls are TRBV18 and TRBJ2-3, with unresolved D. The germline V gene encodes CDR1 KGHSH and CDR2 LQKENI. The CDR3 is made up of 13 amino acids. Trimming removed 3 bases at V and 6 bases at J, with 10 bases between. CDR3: CASSPRSQDTQYF. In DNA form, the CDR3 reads TGTGCCAGCTCACCCCGCTCCCAGGATACGCAGTATTTT.

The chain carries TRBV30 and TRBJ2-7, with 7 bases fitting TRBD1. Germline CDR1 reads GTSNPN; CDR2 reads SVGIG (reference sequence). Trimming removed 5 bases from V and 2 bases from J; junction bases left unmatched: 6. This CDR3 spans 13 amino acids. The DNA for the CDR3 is TGTGCCTGGGTCAGGGACAGTCCCTACGAGCAGTACTTC. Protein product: CAWVRDSPYEQYF.

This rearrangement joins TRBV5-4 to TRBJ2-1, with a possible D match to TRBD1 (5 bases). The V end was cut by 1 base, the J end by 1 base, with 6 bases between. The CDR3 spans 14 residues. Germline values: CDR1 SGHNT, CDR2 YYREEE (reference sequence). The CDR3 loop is CASSLRGSYNEQFF. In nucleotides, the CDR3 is TGTGCCAGCAGCTTGAGGGGTTCCTACAATGAGCAGTTCTTC.

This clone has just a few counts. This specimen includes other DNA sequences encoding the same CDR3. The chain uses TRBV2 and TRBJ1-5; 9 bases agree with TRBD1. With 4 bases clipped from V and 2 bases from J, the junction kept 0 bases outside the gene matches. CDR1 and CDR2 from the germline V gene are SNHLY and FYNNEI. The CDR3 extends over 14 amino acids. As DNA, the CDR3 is TGTGCCAGCAGTGGGACAGGGGGCAATCAGCCCCAGCATTTT. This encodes CASSGTGGNQPQHF.

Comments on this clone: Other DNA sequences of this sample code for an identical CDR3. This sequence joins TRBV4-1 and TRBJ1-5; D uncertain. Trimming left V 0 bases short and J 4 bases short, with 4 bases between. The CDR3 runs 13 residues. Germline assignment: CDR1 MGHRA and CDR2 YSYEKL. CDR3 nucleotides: TGCGCCAGCAGCCAAGAACCGAATCAGCCCCAGCATTTT. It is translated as CASSQEPNQPQHF.

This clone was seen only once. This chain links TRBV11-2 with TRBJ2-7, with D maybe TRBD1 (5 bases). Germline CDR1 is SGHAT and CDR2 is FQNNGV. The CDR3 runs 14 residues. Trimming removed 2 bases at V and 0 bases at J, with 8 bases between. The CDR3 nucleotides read TGTGCCAGCAGCTTAAGGACACACTCCTACGAGCAGTACTTC. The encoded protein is CASSLRTHSYEQYF. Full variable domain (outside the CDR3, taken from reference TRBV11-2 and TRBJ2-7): EAGVAQSPRYKIIEKRQSVAFWCNPISGHATLYWYQQILGQGPKLLIQFQNNGVVDDSQLPKDRFSAERLKGVDSTLKIQPAKLEDSAVYLCASSLRTHSYEQYFGPGTRLTVT.

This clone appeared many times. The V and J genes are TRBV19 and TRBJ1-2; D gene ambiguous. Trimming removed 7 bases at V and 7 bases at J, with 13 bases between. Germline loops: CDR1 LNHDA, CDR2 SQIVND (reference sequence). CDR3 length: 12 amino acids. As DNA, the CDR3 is TGTGCCAGTACCGCCGGGCCCGGTGGCTACACCTTC. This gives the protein CASTAGPGGYTF.

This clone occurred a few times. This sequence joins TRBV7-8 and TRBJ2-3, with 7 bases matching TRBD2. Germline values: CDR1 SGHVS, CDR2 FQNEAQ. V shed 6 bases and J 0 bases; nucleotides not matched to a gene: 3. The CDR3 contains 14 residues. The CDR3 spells CASRRAGSTDTQYF. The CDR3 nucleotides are TGTGCCAGCAGAAGAGCGGGGAGCACAGATACGCAGTATTTT.

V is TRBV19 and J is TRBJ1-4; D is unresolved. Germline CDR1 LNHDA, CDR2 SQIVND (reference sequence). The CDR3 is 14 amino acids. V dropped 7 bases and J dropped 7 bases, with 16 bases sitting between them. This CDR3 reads CASKGYNSGEKLFF. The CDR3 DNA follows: TGTGCCAGTAAGGGCTATAACAGTGGTGAAAAACTGTTTTTT.